This T cell receptor beta chain was observed in a study of T cell changes during pregnancy in multiple sclerosis. Using immunoSEQ multiplex PCR, the repertoire was profiled, and TCRdb retains in-frame clones only, with some absent. The table records approximately 100,000 clones, around 93% of them present only once. Germline CDR1 LGHNT, CDR2 FRNRAP. The CDR3 length is 13 residues. Trimming removed 0 bases at V and 5 bases at J, with 7 bases between. This sequence joins TRBV12-5 and TRBJ2-5; D unclear. The receptor was isolated from a female donor with multiple sclerosis, enrolled in a pregnancy study. The sample here was peripheral blood, taken before pregnancy. The CDR3 sequence is CASGLVPRETQYF. CDR3 bases: TGTGCTAGTGGTTTGGTCCCGAGGGAGACCCAGTACTTC.